The clone carrying this T cell receptor beta chain was observed a handful of times. Stable disease denoted Graves' hyperthyroidism without ophthalmopathy progression within 18 months. Hyperthyroidism had been newly diagnosed in patients aged 18 to 65, and its duration was under 2 months. TCR beta CDR3 sequences were amplified from RNA transcripts. During a first-round RT-PCR of the TCR CDR3, the HTBI primer set was used. Using its own MiXCR run on the multiplex PCR reads, TCRdb lists one record per CDR3 protein. The sample consists of some 600,000 distinct CDR3 sequences, about half of them appearing once. This record belongs to a study of T cells in Graves' hyperthyroidism and ophthalmopathy. Germline CDR1 is SNHLY and CDR2 is FYNNEI. This CDR3 has 15 amino acids. Trimming stripped 9 bases from V and 0 bases from J, with 12 bases between.

The chain recombines TRBV2 with TRBJ1-6; unclear D gene. Material: peripheral blood or thyroid tissue (not recorded which). The sequence derives from a woman younger than 30 with Graves' hyperthyroidism. CDR3 coding DNA: TGTGCCAGTAGGGTTTCCAGCTCCTATAATTCACCCCTCCACTTT. Protein sequence: CASRVSSSYNSPLHF.